Below, 10 T cell receptor beta chains from the same sample are listed, as sequenced in a study of OX40 agonist ivuxolimab in advanced cancers. The data were produced by immunoSEQ multiplex PCR, yet TCRdb's version contains in-frame clones alone and is incomplete. The table shows about 82,000 clones, with about 91% occurring only once. The sample in question was CD4+ or CD8+ T cells sorted from blood, obtained in a trial of the OX40 agonist ivuxolimab. The receptors derive from an adult with an advanced solid tumor such as melanoma, head and neck, liver or kidney cancer.

This chain joins TRBV7-2 and TRBJ1-2, with D unclear. There are 13 residues in the CDR3. Trimming cost V 1 base and J 5 bases, with 8 bases left between them. Germline-derived CDR1 and CDR2 are SGHTA and FQGNSA. CDR3 protein: CASSLGSGYGYTF. The CDR3, as DNA: TGTGCCAGCAGCTTAGGTTCCGGGTATGGCTACACCTTC.

J is TRBJ2-5 and V is TRBV19; TRBD2 matches 8 bases. Trimming cost V 5 bases and J 2 bases; bases outside gene matches: 7. Per germline, CDR1 LNHDA and CDR2 SQIVND (reference sequence). The CDR3 runs 15 residues. The CDR3 nucleotides are TGTGCCAGTAGTTCGACGGGAGGGTGGCAAGAGACCCAGTACTTC. It translates to CASSSTGGWQETQYF. Combining the CDR3 with reference TRBV19 and TRBJ2-5 gives the whole variable domain DGGITQSPKYLFRKEGQNVTLSCEQNLNHDAMYWYRQDPGQGLRLIYYSQIVNDFQKGDIAEGYSVSREKKESFPLTVTSAQKNPTAFYLCASSSTGGWQETQYFGPGTRLLVL.

The V call is TRBV5-1, the J call TRBJ1-4; 9 positions agree with TRBD1. V was clipped by 3 bases and J by 6 bases; unmatched bases: 6. This CDR3 has 15 residues. Germline assignment: CDR1 SGHRS and CDR2 YFSETQ. CDR3 coding DNA: TGCGCCAGCAGCTCGGGACAGGGCCTTTATGAAAAACTGTTTTTT. Translating gives CASSSGQGLYEKLFF.

This clone was seen a few times. The rearrangement links TRBV19 to TRBJ1-5; no reliable D call. The CDR3 runs to 14 residues. The V gene lost 2 bases and the J gene lost 9 bases, with 14 bases spanning the gap. CDR1 LNHDA and CDR2 SQIVND come from the germline V gene (reference sequence). In DNA form, the CDR3 reads TGTGCCAGTAGTATACGGGCCCGAGGTATGCCCCAGCATTTT. Translation: CASSIRARGMPQHF.

This chain links TRBV4-1 with TRBJ2-7; no clear D gene. The germline V and J ends were trimmed by 4 bases and 4 bases, with 11 bases remaining between them. Germline CDR1 is MGHRA and CDR2 is YSYEKL. This CDR3 has 13 residues. The chain's CDR3 is CASSRRQQYEQYF. Written as DNA, the CDR3 is TGCGCCAGCAGCCGCCGGCAGCAATACGAGCAGTACTTC.

V gene TRBV28 combines with J gene TRBJ1-1; 7 nucleotides agree with TRBD1. CDR3 length: 15 amino acids. Per the germline V gene, CDR1 is MDHEN and CDR2 is SYDVKM. With V trimmed by 3 bases and J by 4 bases, 8 bases remained unmatched. The CDR3 DNA sequence: TGTGCCAGCAGTTTGTTTCAACAGGGGTTCACTGAAGCTTTCTTT. It codes for CASSLFQQGFTEAFF.

This chain links TRBV28 with TRBJ2-7; D is tentatively TRBD1 or TRBD2 (5 bases each). Germline V gene sequence: CDR1 MDHEN, CDR2 SYDVKM. The CDR3 sequence is 16 residues long. V was shortened by 6 bases and J by 5 bases, with 23 bases between the two germline ends. The CDR3: CASSPPWDRSGHEQYF. The CDR3, as DNA: TGTGCCAGCAGCCCCCCCTGGGACCGCAGTGGCCACGAGCAGTACTTC.

Concerning this clone itself: At one end, the junction sequence differs from germline, possibly due to a read error. The J gene is TRBJ2-7, the V gene TRBV6-1; D ambiguous. Germline loops: CDR1 MNHNS, CDR2 SASEGT. CDR3 length: 13 amino acids. The CDR3 DNA is TGTGCCAGCAGCGAAGTCGGTGTGAGGGAGCAGTACTTC. Translation gives CASSEVGVREQYF.

This sequence joins TRBV18 and TRBJ2-1; 10 nucleotides match TRBD2. V lost 6 bases and J lost 10; bases outside the gene matches: 12. The CDR3 is 15 residues long. Germline V gene sequence: CDR1 KGHSH, CDR2 LQKENI. The CDR3 region has the DNA TGTGCCAGCTCCCCTCCAGCGGGAGGGGTAGGGGAGCAGTTCTTC. Residues: CASSPPAGGVGEQFF.

This chain links TRBV6-5 with TRBJ1-1; D is unclear. The V gene lost 10 bases and the J gene lost 1 base, with 10 bases spanning the gap. Germline CDR1 is MNHEY and CDR2 is SVGAGI. The CDR3 is made up of 12 amino acids. CDR3 nucleotide sequence: TGTGCCACCAAAAGAGGGAACACTGAAGCTTTCTTT. It specifies CATKRGNTEAFF.